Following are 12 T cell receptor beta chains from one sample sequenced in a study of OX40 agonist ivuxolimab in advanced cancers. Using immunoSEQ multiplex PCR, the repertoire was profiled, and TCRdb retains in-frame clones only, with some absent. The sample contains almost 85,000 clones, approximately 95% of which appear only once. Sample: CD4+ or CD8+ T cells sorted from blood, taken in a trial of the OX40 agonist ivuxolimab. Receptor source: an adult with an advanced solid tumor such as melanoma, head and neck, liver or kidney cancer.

The CDR3 protein is CASSLGQANEKLFF. Written as DNA, the CDR3 is TGTGCCAGCAGCTTAGGACAGGCTAATGAAAAACTGTTTTTT. V usage is TRBV13 and J usage is TRBJ1-4; a weak D match, TRBD1 (5 bases). CDR1 and CDR2 from the germline V gene are PRHDT and FYEKMQ (reference sequence). There are 14 residues in the CDR3. The V gene lost 0 bases and the J gene lost 3 bases, with 5 bases spanning the gap.

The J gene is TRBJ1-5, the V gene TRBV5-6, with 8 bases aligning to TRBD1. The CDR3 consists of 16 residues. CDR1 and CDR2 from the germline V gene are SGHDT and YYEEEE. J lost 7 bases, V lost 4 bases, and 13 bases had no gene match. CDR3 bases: TGTGCCAGCAGCCAGATGACAGGGGAGAGGGGGCAGCCCCAGCATTTT. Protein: CASSQMTGERGQPQHF.

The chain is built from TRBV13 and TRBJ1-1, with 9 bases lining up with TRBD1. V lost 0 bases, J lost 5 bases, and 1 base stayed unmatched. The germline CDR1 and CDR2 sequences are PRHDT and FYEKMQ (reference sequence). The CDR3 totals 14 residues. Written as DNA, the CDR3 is TGTGCCAGCAGCTTAGGGACAGGGGGAACTGAAGCTTTCTTT. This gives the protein CASSLGTGGTEAFF.

In nucleotides, the CDR3 is TGTGCCAGCAGCTTAGGGGGTCAACTGTTTTTT. It is translated as CASSLGGQLFF. This sequence joins TRBV7-9 and TRBJ1-4; D call uncertain. Per the germline V gene, CDR1 is SEHNR and CDR2 is FQNEAQ (reference sequence). This CDR3 is built from 11 residues. The V end lost 1 base, the J end lost 12 bases, and 6 bases lay between the germline ends.

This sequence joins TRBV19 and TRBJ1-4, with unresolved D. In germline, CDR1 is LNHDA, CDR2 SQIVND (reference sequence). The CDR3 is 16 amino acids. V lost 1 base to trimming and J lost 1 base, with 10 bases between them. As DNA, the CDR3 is TGTGCCAGTAGTATAGGGTGGCAGCTAACTAATGAAAAACTGTTTTTT. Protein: CASSIGWQLTNEKLFF.

As DNA, the CDR3 is TGCGCCAGCAGCCAAGGTACAGGGTACACTGAAGCTTTCTTT. This encodes CASSQGTGYTEAFF. This chain joins TRBV4-3 and TRBJ1-1; a weak D match, TRBD1 (6 bases). The germline V gene has CDR1 LGHNA and CDR2 YSLEER. This CDR3 has 14 residues. V gave up 1 base and J gave up 3 bases, with 9 bases separating them.

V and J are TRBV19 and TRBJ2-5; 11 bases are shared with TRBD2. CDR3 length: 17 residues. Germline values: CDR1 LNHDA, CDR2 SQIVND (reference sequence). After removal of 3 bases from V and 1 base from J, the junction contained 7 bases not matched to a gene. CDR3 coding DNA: TGTGCCAGTAGTATGGATAGCGGGAGGGAATTCCAAGAGACCCAGTACTTC. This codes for CASSMDSGREFQETQYF.

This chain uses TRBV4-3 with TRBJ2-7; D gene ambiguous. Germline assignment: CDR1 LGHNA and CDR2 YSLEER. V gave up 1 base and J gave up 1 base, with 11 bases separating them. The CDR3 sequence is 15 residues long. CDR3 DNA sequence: TGCGCCAGCAGCCAAGGAGAGGTGAGGTCCTACGAGCAGTACTTC. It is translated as CASSQGEVRSYEQYF.

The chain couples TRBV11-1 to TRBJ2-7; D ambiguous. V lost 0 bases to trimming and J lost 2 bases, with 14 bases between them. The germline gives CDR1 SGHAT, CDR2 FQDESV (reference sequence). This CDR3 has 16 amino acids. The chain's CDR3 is CASSLASGLSTYEQYF. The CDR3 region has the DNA TGTGCCAGCAGCTTAGCGTCGGGCCTCTCTACCTACGAGCAGTACTTC.

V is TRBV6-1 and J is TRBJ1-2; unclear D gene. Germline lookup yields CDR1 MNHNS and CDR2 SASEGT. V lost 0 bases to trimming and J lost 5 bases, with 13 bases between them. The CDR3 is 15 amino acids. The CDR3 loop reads CASSEANRFSYGYTF. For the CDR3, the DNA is TGTGCCAGCAGTGAAGCAAACCGATTTTCATATGGCTACACCTTC.

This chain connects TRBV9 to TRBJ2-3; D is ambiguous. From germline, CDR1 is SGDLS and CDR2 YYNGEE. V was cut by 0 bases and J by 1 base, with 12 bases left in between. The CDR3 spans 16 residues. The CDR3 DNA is TGTGCCAGCAGCGTAGGGACGGCCCCTGGCACAGATACGCAGTATTTT. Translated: CASSVGTAPGTDTQYF.

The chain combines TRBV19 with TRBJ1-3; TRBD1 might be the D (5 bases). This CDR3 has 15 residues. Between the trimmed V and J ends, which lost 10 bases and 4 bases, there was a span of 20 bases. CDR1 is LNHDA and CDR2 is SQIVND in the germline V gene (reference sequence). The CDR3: CATHWTGAGGNTIYF. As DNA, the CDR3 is TGTGCCACCCATTGGACCGGGGCGGGAGGAAACACCATATATTTT.